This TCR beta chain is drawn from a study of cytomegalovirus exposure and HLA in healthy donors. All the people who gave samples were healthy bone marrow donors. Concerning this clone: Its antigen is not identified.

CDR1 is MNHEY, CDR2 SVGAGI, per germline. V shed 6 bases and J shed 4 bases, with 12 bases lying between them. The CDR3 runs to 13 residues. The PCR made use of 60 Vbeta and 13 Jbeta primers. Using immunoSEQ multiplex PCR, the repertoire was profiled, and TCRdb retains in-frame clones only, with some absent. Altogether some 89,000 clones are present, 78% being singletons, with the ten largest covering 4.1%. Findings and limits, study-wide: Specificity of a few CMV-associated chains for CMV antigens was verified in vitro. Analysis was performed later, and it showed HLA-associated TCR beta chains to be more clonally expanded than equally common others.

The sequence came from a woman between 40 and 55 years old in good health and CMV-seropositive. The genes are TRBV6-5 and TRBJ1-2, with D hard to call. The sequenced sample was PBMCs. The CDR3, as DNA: TGTGCCAGCAGAAGAGTTGGGAGCTATGGCTACACCTTC. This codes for CASRRVGSYGYTF.